The 25 T cell receptor beta chains in this list originate from one sample, sequenced in a study of blood T cell repertoires in COVID-19. Sequencing was performed with immunoSEQ multiplex PCR; in TCRdb, only in-frame clones are kept and a portion is missing. The table includes 70,000 or so clones, over 80% detected once. Sequenced input: peripheral blood. The source is a woman of 80 years or more with active COVID-19.

CDR3 bases: TGTGCCAGTAGTATAGGTGGCGGGAGAAGCACAGATACGCAGTATTTT. It specifies CASSIGGGRSTDTQYF. The chain employs TRBV19 and TRBJ2-3; 7 bases are a match to TRBD2. The V gene end was trimmed by 1 base and the J gene end by 0 bases; junction bases not matched to a gene: 4. The CDR3 consists of 16 residues. In germline, CDR1 is LNHDA, CDR2 SQIVND (reference sequence).

The V gene is TRBV18, the J gene TRBJ2-2, with 11 bases identical to TRBD2. Per germline, CDR1 KGHSH and CDR2 LQKENI. V dropped 4 bases and J dropped 3; count of bases not matched to a gene: 4. CDR3 length: 16 residues. As DNA, the CDR3 is TGTGCCAGCTCACTAAGACTAGCGGGACACACCGGGGAGCTGTTTTTT. Protein sequence: CASSLRLAGHTGELFF.

The chain uses TRBV7-2 and TRBJ1-5; 8 nucleotides align to TRBD1. The CDR3 length is 15 residues. Per the germline V gene, CDR1 is SGHTA and CDR2 is FQGNSA. The trim removed 5 bases at V and 2 bases at J, leaving 5 bases unmatched. CDR3 in DNA: TGTGCCAGCAGCCCAGTGACAGGGGGCAATCAGCCCCAGCATTTT. It translates to CASSPVTGGNQPQHF.

The chain has TRBV28 and TRBJ2-7; 11 nucleotides align to TRBD2. The germline gives CDR1 MDHEN, CDR2 SYDVKM. Trimming cost V 6 bases and J 1 base; bases outside gene matches: 5. The CDR3 is made up of 15 amino acids. Written as DNA, the CDR3 is TGTGCCAGCAGGAAAGGGACTAGCGGATCCTACGAGCAGTACTTC. Amino acids: CASRKGTSGSYEQYF.

This sequence joins TRBV10-3 and TRBJ2-1; the match to TRBD2 covers 9 bases. The CDR3 loop spans 15 amino acids. V was clipped by 6 bases and J by 4 bases; unmatched bases: 7. Germline CDR1 is ENHRY and CDR2 is SYGVKD. CDR3 protein: CAIRQPSGIYNEQFF. CDR3 DNA sequence: TGTGCCATCAGGCAACCTAGCGGGATATACAATGAGCAGTTCTTC.

The CDR3 spells CASSQGKGNAFF. The CDR3 bases are TGTGCCAGCAGCCAGGGAAAGGGGAACGCTTTCTTT. The chain is built from TRBV14 and TRBJ1-1, with D perhaps TRBD1 (5 bases). Per germline, CDR1 SGHDN and CDR2 FVKESK. Trimming stripped 3 bases from V and 11 bases from J, with 13 bases between. The CDR3 is made up of 12 amino acids. The full variable domain, rest sourced from reference TRBV14 and TRBJ1-1, is EAGVTQFPSHSVIEKGQTVTLRCDPISGHDNLYWYRRVMGKEIKFLLHFVKESKQDESGMPNNRFLAERTGGTYSTLKVQPAELEDSGVYFCASSQGKGNAFFGQGTRLTVV.

The chain employs TRBV7-8 and TRBJ2-5; 7 bases match TRBD1. Germline values: CDR1 SGHVS, CDR2 FQNEAQ. V lost 4 bases to trimming and J lost 5 bases; unmatched junction nucleotides: 10. The CDR3 has 15 residues. The CDR3 spells CASSSGDRREETQYF. The CDR3 nucleotides read TGTGCCAGCAGCTCCGGGGACAGAAGAGAGGAGACCCAGTACTTC.

The rearrangement links TRBV5-1 to TRBJ2-7, with 9 positions matching TRBD1. The CDR3 spans 15 residues. Germline V gene sequence: CDR1 SGHRS, CDR2 YFSETQ. V lost 4 bases and J lost 1; bases outside the gene matches: 6. The CDR3 reads CASSRTGTGSYEQYF. The CDR3 nucleotides are TGCGCCAGCAGCCGCACCGGGACAGGGTCCTACGAGCAGTACTTC.

This clone was counted a single time. V is TRBV6-6 and J is TRBJ2-1; the match to TRBD1 covers 7 bases. Germline CDR1 reads MNHNY; CDR2 reads SVGAGI (reference sequence). This CDR3 is 16 amino acids long. J gave up 5 bases and V 3 bases, and 10 bases lay outside the gene matches. CDR3 in amino acids: CASSYRGLGNDNEQFF. Written as DNA, the CDR3 is TGTGCCAGCAGTTATAGGGGGCTTGGTAATGACAATGAGCAGTTCTTC.

This clone was observed a single time. This rearrangement joins TRBV11-2 to TRBJ2-2; 8 bases are shared with TRBD1. The length of the CDR3 is 16 residues. Germline V gene lookup returns CDR1 SGHAT and CDR2 FQNNGV. The J segment lost 4 bases and the V segment lost 2 bases, leaving 6 bases of the junction unmatched. The CDR3 reads CASSLLLQGGTGELFF. CDR3 bases: TGTGCCAGCAGCTTACTGTTACAGGGGGGCACCGGGGAGCTGTTTTTT.

The J gene is TRBJ2-7, the V gene TRBV28, with D possibly matching TRBD2 (6 bases). The CDR3 extends over 14 amino acids. Between the trimmed V and J ends, which lost 10 bases and 2 bases, there was a span of 18 bases. Germline lookup yields CDR1 MDHEN and CDR2 SYDVKM. CDR3 sequence (DNA): TGTGCCATAACCATGGCGGGGAAAGCCTACGAGCAGTACTTC. Translation gives CAITMAGKAYEQYF. Based on the CDR3 plus reference TRBV28 and TRBJ2-7, the full variable domain is DVKVTQSSRYLVKRTGEKVFLECVQDMDHENMFWYRQDPGLGLRLIYFSYDVKMKEKGDIPEGYSVSREKKERFSLILESASTNQTSMYLCAITMAGKAYEQYFGPGTRLTVT.

This chain links TRBV28 with TRBJ2-7; possibly TRBD2 for D (5 bases). Germline V gives CDR1 MDHEN, CDR2 SYDVKM. Trimming cost V 5 bases and J 3 bases, with 20 bases left between them. The CDR3 has 16 amino acids. The CDR3 loop is CASSTLLVGVVYEQYF. CDR3 nucleotide sequence: TGTGCCAGCAGTACTCTACTAGTCGGGGTTGTCTACGAGCAGTACTTC.

This rearrangement joins TRBV28 to TRBJ2-3; the match to TRBD2 covers 10 bases. The germline CDR1 and CDR2 sequences are MDHEN and SYDVKM. The V and J ends lost 6 bases and 3 bases, in that order; junction bases with no gene match: 12. This CDR3 region has 17 residues. The CDR3 here is CASRSPGTSDLTDTQYF. In DNA, the CDR3 is TGTGCCAGCAGGTCCCCCGGGACTAGCGACCTTACAGATACGCAGTATTTT.

The genes are TRBV9 and TRBJ1-1; D unclear. There are 13 residues in the CDR3. Germline V lookup: CDR1 SGDLS, CDR2 YYNGEE. V lost 2 bases to trimming and J lost 4 bases, with 9 bases between them. DNA for the CDR3: TGTGCCAGCAGCGTCCGCCCGGGCACTGAAGCTTTCTTT. Translating gives CASSVRPGTEAFF.

The chain employs TRBV28 and TRBJ2-7, with 15 positions matching TRBD2. Germline CDR1 is MDHEN and CDR2 is SYDVKM. This CDR3 has 21 amino acids. Trimming took 4 bases from V and 0 from J; bases not matched to a gene: 16. CDR3 in amino acids: CASSWPGLAGGPPLSSYEQYF. The CDR3 nucleotides read TGTGCCAGCAGTTGGCCGGGACTAGCGGGAGGTCCTCCTCTTAGCTCCTACGAGCAGTACTTC.

This clone has just one count. The rearrangement joins TRBV7-9 to TRBJ2-7; 8 positions match TRBD2. The V gene end was trimmed by 1 base and the J gene end by 9 bases; junction bases not matched to a gene: 5. This CDR3 has 13 amino acids. Looked up from germline, CDR1 is SEHNR and CDR2 is FQNEAQ (reference sequence). The CDR3 DNA reads TGTGCCAGCAGCTTAGTCGGGGGGGACGGGCAGTACTTC. It is translated as CASSLVGGDGQYF. The whole variable domain, filled in from reference TRBV7-9 and TRBJ2-7, reads DTGVSQNPRHKITKRGQNVTFRCDPISEHNRLYWYRQTLGQGPEFLTYFQNEAQLEKSRLLSDRFSAERPKGSFSTLEIQRTEQGDSAMYLCASSLVGGDGQYFGPGTRLTVT.

This clone was counted once. The chain employs TRBV2 and TRBJ2-5; D remains unclear. CDR3 length equals 10 residues. Between the trimmed V and J ends, which lost 6 bases and 9 bases, there was a span of 8 bases. Germline lookup yields CDR1 SNHLY and CDR2 FYNNEI. CDR3 in amino acids: CASRIEAQYF. CDR3 coding DNA: TGTGCCAGCAGGATCGAGGCCCAGTACTTC.

The gene calls are TRBV4-2 and TRBJ2-3; the match to TRBD2 covers 9 bases. Germline values: CDR1 LGHNA, CDR2 YNFKEQ. The CDR3 is made up of 17 amino acids. V was pared by 0 bases and J by 2 bases, with 6 bases of the junction left unmatched. The CDR3 reads CASSQEGLAGITDTQYF. CDR3 coding DNA: TGTGCCAGCAGCCAAGAGGGGCTAGCGGGGATCACAGATACGCAGTATTTT.

This clone came up once. This rearrangement joins TRBV7-3 to TRBJ2-1; D unresolved. Deletions cut 5 bases from V and 9 bases from J, with 8 bases between. This CDR3 has 11 residues. CDR1 is SGHTA, CDR2 FQGTGA, per germline. The chain's CDR3 is CASSAGLEQFF. In DNA, the CDR3 is TGTGCCAGCAGCGCAGGTCTTGAGCAGTTCTTC.

This chain joins TRBV6-5 and TRBJ2-5; no reliable D call. The CDR3 has 13 residues. V dropped 6 bases and J dropped 1 base, with 9 bases sitting between them. Looked up from germline, CDR1 is MNHEY and CDR2 is SVGAGI. The CDR3 sequence is CASSPGTQETQYF. The CDR3 DNA reads as TGTGCCAGCAGCCCAGGAACCCAAGAGACCCAGTACTTC.

V usage is TRBV21-1 and J usage is TRBJ2-5; the D segment call TRBD2 is taken from the table without a DNA check. TRBV21-1 is a known pseudogene. This CDR3 is 13 amino acids long. CDR3 sequence: CASSSSSQETQYF. The CDR3 DNA is TGTGCCAGCAGCTCCTCGTCCCAAGAGACCCAGTACTTC.

The rearrangement links TRBV5-5 to TRBJ2-2, with TRBD2 as a possible D gene (6 bases). There are 15 residues in the CDR3. From germline, CDR1 is SGHKS and CDR2 YYEKEE (reference sequence). V gave up 4 bases and J gave up 0 bases, with 10 bases separating them. CDR3 in amino acids: CASSPGVTNTGELFF. The DNA for the CDR3 is TGTGCCAGCAGCCCGGGGGTAACGAACACCGGGGAGCTGTTTTTT. Full variable domain (outside the CDR3, taken from reference TRBV5-5 and TRBJ2-2): DAGVTQSPTHLIKTRGQQVTLRCSPISGHKSVSWYQQVLGQGPQFIFQYYEKEERGRGNFPDRFSARQFPNYSSELNVNALLLGDSALYLCASSPGVTNTGELFFGEGSRLTVL.

The genes are TRBV7-3 and TRBJ2-2; unclear D gene. V gave up 6 bases and J gave up 2 bases, with 10 bases separating them. This CDR3 region has 14 residues. Germline lookup yields CDR1 SGHTA and CDR2 FQGTGA. CDR3 DNA sequence: TGTGCCAGCAGACGTACAGAAAACACCGGGGAGCTGTTTTTT. It specifies CASRRTENTGELFF.

This clone has a single count. The chain recombines TRBV5-1 with TRBJ1-3; D possibly corresponds to TRBD1 (6 bases). V shed 2 bases and J shed 3 bases, with 15 bases lying between them. Germline V CDR1 and CDR2: SGHRS, YFSETQ. This CDR3 region has 16 residues. This CDR3 is CASSFTGSGVGNTIYF. CDR3 nucleotides: TGCGCCAGCAGCTTCACGGGTTCAGGGGTTGGAAACACCATATATTTT.

This clone has just a few counts. The rearrangement uses TRBV28 and TRBJ1-2; D might be TRBD1 (5 bases). The germline gives CDR1 MDHEN, CDR2 SYDVKM. This CDR3 comprises 13 residues. Trimming took off 2 bases at V and 8 bases at J, with 12 bases between the two ends. The CDR3 loop reads CASSLVQGGGYTF. CDR3 DNA: TGTGCCAGCAGTTTAGTTCAGGGTGGGGGCTACACCTTC.